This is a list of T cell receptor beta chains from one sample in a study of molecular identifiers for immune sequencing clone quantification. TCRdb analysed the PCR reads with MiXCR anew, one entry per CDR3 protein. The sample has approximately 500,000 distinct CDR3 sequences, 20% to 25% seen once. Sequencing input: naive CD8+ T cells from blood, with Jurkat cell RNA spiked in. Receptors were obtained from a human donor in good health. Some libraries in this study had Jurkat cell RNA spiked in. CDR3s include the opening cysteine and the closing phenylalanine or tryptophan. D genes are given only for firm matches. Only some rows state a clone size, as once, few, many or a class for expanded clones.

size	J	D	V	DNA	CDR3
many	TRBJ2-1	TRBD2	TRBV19	TGTGCCAGTAGTATGAGTGGTCTAGCGGGATCGAATGAGCAGTTCTTC	CASSMSGLAGSNEQFF
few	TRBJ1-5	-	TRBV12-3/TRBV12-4	TGTGCCAGCAGTTCAGGTGGTCCGCAGCCCCAGCATTTT	CASSSGGPQPQHF
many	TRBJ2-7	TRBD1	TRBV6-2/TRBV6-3	TGTGCCAGCAGCCCCCTCTCGAGACAGGGGTCGAGGGGCGAGCAGTACTTC	CASSPLSRQGSRGEQYF
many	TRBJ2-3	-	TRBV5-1	TGCGCCAGCAGACCCGGGGTCCTGGGGGCAGATACGCAGTATTTT	CASRPGVLGADTQYF
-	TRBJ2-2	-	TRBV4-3	TGCGCCAGCAGCCAAGACCCACTGCACACCGGGGAGCTGTTTTTT	CASSQDPLHTGELFF
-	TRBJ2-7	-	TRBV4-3	TGCGCCAGCAGCCAAGATCGTTCCAGTAGCTCCTACGAGCAGTACTTC	CASSQDRSSSSYEQYF
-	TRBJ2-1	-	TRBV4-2	TGTGCCAGCAGCGATAACAACATCGTATCAACTTACTACAATGAGCAGTTCTTC	CASSDNNIVSTYYNEQFF
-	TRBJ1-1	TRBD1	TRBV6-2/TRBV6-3	TGTGCCAGCAGTCGACAGGGGGTTGGCACTGAAGCTTTCTTT	CASSRQGVGTEAFF
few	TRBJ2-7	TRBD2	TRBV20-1	TGCAGTGCCACCCATGGGACTAGCAAGCTACCCTACGAGCAGTACTTC	CSATHGTSKLPYEQYF
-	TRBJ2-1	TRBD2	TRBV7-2	TGTGCCAGCAGCTTACCTACCGGGACTAGCGGGCAGTTCTTC	CASSLPTGTSGQFF
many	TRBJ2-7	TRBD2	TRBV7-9	TGTGCCAGCAGCGCACGGACTAGCGGGAGGGATTTCGACGAGCGGTACTTC	CASSARTSGRDFDERYF
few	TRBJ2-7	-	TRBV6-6	TGTGCCAGCAGTTACGGCCAGCGGACGACCTACGAGCAGTACTTC	CASSYGQRTTYEQYF
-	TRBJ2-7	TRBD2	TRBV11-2	TGTGCCAGCAGCTCAGACGGGACTAGCGGGGGATACGAGCAGTACTTC	CASSSDGTSGGYEQYF
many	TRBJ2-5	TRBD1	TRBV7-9	TGTGCCAGCAGCTTCCGGGACAGCGAACAAGAGACCCAGTACTTC	CASSFRDSEQETQYF
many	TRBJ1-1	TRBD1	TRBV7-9	TGTGCCAGCAGCTGGGGACAGCAAAACACTGAAGCTTTCTTT	CASSWGQQNTEAFF
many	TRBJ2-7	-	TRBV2	TGTGCCAGCAGGGGGGTCTCGGGACATAACCCCTACGAGCAGTACTTC	CASRGVSGHNPYEQYF
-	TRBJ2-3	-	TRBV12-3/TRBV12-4	TGTGCCAGCAGTTTCCACAAGAGCACAGATACGCAGTATTTT	CASSFHKSTDTQYF
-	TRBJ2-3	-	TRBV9	TGTGCCAGCAGCGTAGAGGCGGACCCCACAGATACGCAGTATTTT	CASSVEADPTDTQYF
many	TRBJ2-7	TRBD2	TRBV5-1	TGCGCCAGCAGCTGGACTAGCGGGACCTACGAGCAGTACTTC	CASSWTSGTYEQYF
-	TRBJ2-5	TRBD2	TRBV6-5	TGTGCCAGCGGACTAGCGGGAGCTCACCAAGAGACCCAGTACTTC	CASGLAGAHQETQYF
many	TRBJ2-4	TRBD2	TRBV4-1	TGCGCCAGCAGCCAAGGAAGCGGGAGGCCTTGGATTCAGTACTTC	CASSQGSGRPWIQYF
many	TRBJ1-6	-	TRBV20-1	TGCAGTGCTAGTGGGCCGGGGGCAGGGAATTCACCCCTCCACTTT	CSASGPGAGNSPLHF
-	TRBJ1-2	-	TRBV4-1	TGCGCCAGCAGCCAAGATTCTAGGACAGACTATGGCTACACCTTC	CASSQDSRTDYGYTF
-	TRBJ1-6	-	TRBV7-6	TGTGCCAGCAGCTTAGCGGCACAGGGCGGGAGTTCACCCCTCCACTTT	CASSLAAQGGSSPLHF
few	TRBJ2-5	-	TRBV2	TGTGCCAGCAGGAGGGATAGCGGTACGCAAGAGACCCAGTACTTC	CASRRDSGTQETQYF
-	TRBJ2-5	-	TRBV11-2	TGTGCCAGCAGCCCCAGGTCGGGACACCAAGAGACCCAGTACTTC	CASSPRSGHQETQYF
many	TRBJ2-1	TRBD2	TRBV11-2	TGTGCCAGCAGCTTAGGCCGGGGGGGCCTCGGTGAGCAGTTCTTC	CASSLGRGGLGEQFF
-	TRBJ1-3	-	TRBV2	TGTGCCAGCAGTGGAGAGGGAACTAGCTCTGGAAACACCATATATTTT	CASSGEGTSSGNTIYF
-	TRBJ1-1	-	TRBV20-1	TGCAGTGCTAGATTTTTTACAGGACTAGACACTGAAGCTTTCTTT	CSARFFTGLDTEAFF